One and the same sample provided the 30 T cell receptor beta chains below, sequenced in a study of cytomegalovirus exposure and HLA in healthy donors. This PCR relied on a set of 60 Vbeta primers and 13 Jbeta primers. Measured with immunoSEQ multiplex PCR; TCRdb has only the in-frame clones, and not every one. The sample includes hundreds of thousands of clones, around 80% of them seen just once. The sequenced sample consisted of PBMCs. All receptors come from a woman aged 55-70 years in good health and CMV-seropositive.

The CDR3 region has the DNA TGTGCCAGCAGCTTAAGACAGGAGAAAAAGGAGCAGTACTTC. This translates into CASSLRQEKKEQYF. This chain joins TRBV7-9 and TRBJ2-7; possible D gene TRBD1, 6 bases. The CDR3 covers 14 residues. Trimming removed 2 bases from V and 7 bases from J, with 15 bases in between. In germline, CDR1 is SEHNR, CDR2 FQNEAQ (reference sequence).

This clone was recorded a few times. V usage is TRBV7-9 and J usage is TRBJ2-4, with TRBD2 matching 8 bases. The CDR3 consists of 12 residues. Trimming cost V 3 bases and J 12 bases; bases outside gene matches: 4. From germline, CDR1 is SEHNR and CDR2 FQNEAQ (reference sequence). The CDR3: CASSFRREDQYF. CDR3 bases: TGTGCCAGCAGCTTTCGGCGGGAGGATCAGTACTTC. Filled out from reference TRBV7-9 and TRBJ2-4, the complete variable domain reads DTGVSQNPRHKITKRGQNVTFRCDPISEHNRLYWYRQTLGQGPEFLTYFQNEAQLEKSRLLSDRFSAERPKGSFSTLEIQRTEQGDSAMYLCASSFRREDQYFGAGTRLSVL.

The rearrangement uses TRBV19 and TRBJ1-2; 11 nucleotides agree with TRBD1. This CDR3 spans 15 amino acids. CDR1 and CDR2 (germline): LNHDA, SQIVND (reference sequence). Unmatched junction bases numbered 5, after V lost 5 bases and J lost 3 bases. The DNA for the CDR3 is TGTGCCAGTAGTCCCGGACAGGGGGCGTACTATGGCTACACCTTC. Encoded protein: CASSPGQGAYYGYTF.

The CDR3 DNA follows: TGTGCCAGCAGCTTAATACGGGGGAGGTACAATGAGCAGTTCTTC. Protein sequence: CASSLIRGRYNEQFF. This chain uses TRBV7-3 with TRBJ2-1; D is perhaps TRBD2 (6 bases). The CDR3 extends over 15 amino acids. Germline-derived CDR1 and CDR2 are SGHTA and FQGTGA. The V end lost 1 base, the J end lost 4 bases, and 11 bases lay between the germline ends.

This clone appeared a few times. The chain is built from TRBV10-2 and TRBJ2-1; TRBD2 agrees at 11 bases. V gave up 6 bases and J gave up 11 bases; unmatched junction bases: 18. This CDR3 region has 17 residues. CDR1 and CDR2 (germline): WSHSY, SAAADI. CDR3 amino acids: CASSGRGGPVAGGKQFF. The CDR3 region has the DNA TGCGCCAGCAGCGGGAGGGGAGGGCCAGTAGCGGGGGGGAAGCAGTTCTTC.

The chain uses TRBV5-1 and TRBJ2-1; 8 nucleotides line up with TRBD2. V shed 2 bases and J 3 bases; nucleotides not matched to a gene: 7. Germline V CDR1 and CDR2: SGHRS, YFSETQ. The CDR3 has 16 residues. Here the CDR3 reads CASSFLRGGNYNEQFF. The CDR3 bases are TGCGCCAGCAGCTTTTTACGGGGGGGTAACTACAATGAGCAGTTCTTC.

CDR3 loop: CASSMVRGSGQPQHF. The CDR3 DNA follows: TGTGCCAGTAGTATGGTACGGGGGAGCGGCCAGCCCCAGCATTTT. This rearrangement joins TRBV19 to TRBJ1-5; possible D gene TRBD1, 5 bases. Germline V CDR1 and CDR2: LNHDA, SQIVND (reference sequence). CDR3 length equals 15 residues. Deletions cut 3 bases from V and 7 bases from J, with 16 bases between.

The J gene is TRBJ2-3, the V gene TRBV30; 8 nucleotides agree with TRBD2. V lost 3 bases to trimming and J lost 4 bases; unmatched junction nucleotides: 6. This CDR3 comprises 14 residues. Germline CDR1 GTSNPN, CDR2 SVGIG (reference sequence). The CDR3 coding sequence is TGTGCCTGGAGCAGACTAGCGCGCGCAGATACGCAGTATTTT. The encoded protein is CAWSRLARADTQYF.

This chain joins TRBV10-1 and TRBJ1-3, with 9 nucleotides matching TRBD1. The CDR3 has 14 residues. CDR1 WNHNN and CDR2 SYGVQD come from the germline V gene (reference sequence). J was trimmed by 3 bases and V by 8 bases; bases with no gene match: 5. This chain's CDR3 is CASGGTGNGNTIYF. CDR3 DNA: TGCGCCAGCGGAGGGACAGGGAATGGAAACACCATATATTTT.

This clone came up a few times. CDR3 sequence reads: CASSPLRNTIYF. Written as DNA, the CDR3 is TGTGCCAGCAGCCCTCTCCGAAACACCATATATTTT. J is TRBJ1-3 and V is TRBV7-2; D is undetermined. Germline V gene data show CDR1 as SGHTA and CDR2 as FQGNSA. The CDR3 totals 12 residues. V lost 5 bases and J lost 5, with 7 bases in between.

V gene TRBV7-2 combines with J gene TRBJ1-1, with D perhaps matching TRBD1 (5 bases). V was trimmed by 1 base and J by 10 bases, leaving 13 bases between them. CDR1 is SGHTA and CDR2 is FQGNSA in the germline V gene. The CDR3 loop spans 13 amino acids. CDR3 nucleotides: TGTGCCAGCAGCTTAGTATGGGGGGACGGAGCTTTCTTT. This codes for CASSLVWGDGAFF.

J is TRBJ2-5 and V is TRBV29-1; 7 nucleotides line up with TRBD2. The end of the DNA is better explained by TRBJ2-7, so the J call may be wrong. Germline V CDR1 and CDR2: SQVTM, ANQGSEA. The CDR3 extends over 13 amino acids. The CDR3 coding sequence is TGCAGCGTTGTCGGGACTAACAACTACGAGCAGTACTTC. Translation gives CSVVGTNNYEQYF.

The chain has TRBV2 and TRBJ1-5; 7 bases fit TRBD1. V gave up 4 bases and J gave up 1 base; unmatched junction bases: 7. Germline V CDR1 and CDR2: SNHLY, FYNNEI. The CDR3 loop spans 16 amino acids. CDR3 region: CASSGPGQESNQPQHF. The DNA for the CDR3 is TGTGCCAGCAGTGGTCCCGGACAGGAAAGCAATCAGCCCCAGCATTTT.

The CDR3 spells CASSLGTRSGTGELFF. The CDR3 bases are TGCGCCAGCAGCCTAGGGACTAGAAGTGGGACCGGGGAGCTGTTTTTT. The chain employs TRBV4-1 and TRBJ2-2; TRBD2 matches at 8 bases. From germline, CDR1 is MGHRA and CDR2 YSYEKL. This CDR3 contains 16 residues. V lost 4 bases and J lost 5; bases outside the gene matches: 9.

The chain carries TRBV7-9 and TRBJ2-6; no firm D call. CDR3 length: 15 residues. V gave up 1 base and J gave up 4 bases, with 8 bases separating them. Germline V gene data show CDR1 as SEHNR and CDR2 as FQNEAQ (reference sequence). The CDR3 loop is CASSLDNSGANVLTF. In DNA, the CDR3 is TGTGCCAGCAGCTTAGATAACTCCGGGGCCAACGTCCTGACTTTC.

This clone is a singleton in its sample. CDR3 sequence reads: CASSQEQVLNTEAFF. The CDR3, as DNA: TGTGCCAGCAGCCAAGAACAAGTGTTGAACACTGAAGCTTTCTTT. The V call is TRBV4-2, the J call TRBJ1-1; D remains unclear. The CDR3 sequence is 15 residues long. Trimming stripped 0 bases from V and 0 bases from J, with 8 bases between. Germline CDR1 reads LGHNA; CDR2 reads YNFKEQ.

V is TRBV2 and J is TRBJ1-5, with 7 bases identical to TRBD1. Germline lookup yields CDR1 SNHLY and CDR2 FYNNEI. Losses at the gene ends were 8 bases for V and 1 base for J; bases not matched to a gene: 5. CDR3 length: 14 amino acids. The CDR3 nucleotides are TGTGCCAGCTCTGACAGGGCGAGCAATCAGCCCCAGCATTTT. Amino acid sequence: CASSDRASNQPQHF.

V is TRBV19 and J is TRBJ1-5; a possible D gene is TRBD1 (5 bases). The ends were cut back, 6 bases at V and 5 bases at J, with 14 bases in the middle. Germline assignment: CDR1 LNHDA and CDR2 SQIVND (reference sequence). This CDR3 has 14 residues. DNA of the CDR3: TGTGCCAGTAGCGGGGGGGACGAATATCAGCCCCAGCATTTT. This sequence encodes CASSGGDEYQPQHF.

V gene TRBV19 combines with J gene TRBJ1-5; a possible D gene is TRBD1 (6 bases). The length of the CDR3 is 14 residues. The ends were cut back, 8 bases at V and 2 bases at J, with 13 bases in the middle. Germline V lookup: CDR1 LNHDA, CDR2 SQIVND (reference sequence). The CDR3 region has the DNA TGTGCCAGTTCCAACAGGGTTGGCAATCAGCCCCAGCATTTT. It codes for CASSNRVGNQPQHF. The whole variable domain, remainder taken from reference TRBV19 and TRBJ1-5, is DGGITQSPKYLFRKEGQNVTLSCEQNLNHDAMYWYRQDPGQGLRLIYYSQIVNDFQKGDIAEGYSVSREKKESFPLTVTSAQKNPTAFYLCASSNRVGNQPQHFGDGTRLSIL.

The chain recombines TRBV15 with TRBJ2-1, with TRBD2 matching 11 bases. V lost 2 bases to trimming and J lost 3 bases; unmatched junction nucleotides: 3. This CDR3 spans 16 amino acids. Germline loops: CDR1 LNHNV, CDR2 YYDKDF (reference sequence). In DNA form, the CDR3 reads TGTGCCACCAGCAGACTTAGCGGGAGGGACTACAATGAGCAGTTCTTC. Protein product: CATSRLSGRDYNEQFF.

V is TRBV7-8 and J is TRBJ1-1; no clear D gene. The ends were cut back, 5 bases at V and 5 bases at J, with 18 bases in the middle. Germline assignment: CDR1 SGHVS and CDR2 FQNEAQ. This CDR3 region has 15 residues. The CDR3 is CASSPMTMIQTEAFF. The CDR3 DNA is TGTGCCAGCAGCCCGATGACAATGATCCAAACTGAAGCTTTCTTT. Based on the CDR3 plus reference TRBV7-8 and TRBJ1-1, the full variable domain is GAGVSQSPRYKVAKRGQDVALRCDPISGHVSLFWYQQALGQGPEFLTYFQNEAQLDKSGLPSDRFFAERPEGSVSTLKIQRTQQEDSAVYLCASSPMTMIQTEAFFGQGTRLTVV.

The chain joins TRBV5-1 to TRBJ2-3, with 11 bases that match TRBD1. This CDR3 has 14 residues. The V and J ends lost 6 bases and 4 bases, in that order; junction bases with no gene match: 4. Germline loops: CDR1 SGHRS, CDR2 YFSETQ. The CDR3 region has the DNA TGCGCCAGCACCGGGACAGGGGGGTCAGATACGCAGTATTTT. Translation: CASTGTGGSDTQYF.

The chain joins TRBV19 to TRBJ2-3, with TRBD1 matching 11 bases. This CDR3 has 16 residues. Germline loops: CDR1 LNHDA, CDR2 SQIVND (reference sequence). Unmatched junction bases numbered 8, after V lost 6 bases and J lost 3 bases. In DNA form, the CDR3 reads TGTGCCAGTAGACCCTTCGGGACAGGGGGAACAGATACGCAGTATTTT. This codes for CASRPFGTGGTDTQYF.

CDR3 nucleotides: TGTGCCAGCAGCGAACTGGGGGGGGCTAAAGAGACCCAGTACTTC. This sequence encodes CASSELGGAKETQYF. The V gene is TRBV27, the J gene TRBJ2-5; tentative D call: TRBD2 (7 bases). Germline CDR1 is MNHEY and CDR2 is SMNVEV (reference sequence). The CDR3 extends over 15 amino acids. Trimming took 6 bases from V and 3 from J, leaving 17 bases between them.

The J gene is TRBJ1-1, the V gene TRBV12-5; TRBD1 matches at 9 bases. J was trimmed by 4 bases and V by 0 bases; bases with no gene match: 6. The CDR3 length is 16 residues. CDR1 and CDR2 (germline): LGHNT, FRNRAP. The CDR3 is CASGLVLDRGGTEAFF. CDR3 bases: TGTGCTAGTGGTTTGGTCCTGGACAGGGGTGGCACTGAAGCTTTCTTT.

The V and J genes are TRBV19 and TRBJ2-7; 10 positions match TRBD2. Germline CDR1 is LNHDA and CDR2 is SQIVND (reference sequence). This CDR3 has 15 residues. V shed 5 bases and J 3 bases; nucleotides not matched to a gene: 7. The CDR3 loop is CASSPRTSGFYEQYF. For the CDR3, the DNA is TGTGCCAGTAGTCCAAGGACTAGCGGTTTCTACGAGCAGTACTTC.

This clone turned up a few times. The rearrangement joins TRBV18 to TRBJ1-1; D might be TRBD1 (6 bases). V lost 2 bases and J 0 bases, leaving 7 bases between the germline ends. Germline CDR1 and CDR2: KGHSH and LQKENI. This CDR3 contains 14 residues. The CDR3 reads CASSPRQVNTEAFF. The CDR3 nucleotides are TGTGCCAGCTCACCAAGACAGGTGAACACTGAAGCTTTCTTT.

The V gene is TRBV19, the J gene TRBJ1-2; D unclear. The CDR3 spans 13 residues. Trimming took 4 bases from V and 5 from J, leaving 11 bases between them. The germline CDR1 and CDR2 sequences are LNHDA and SQIVND (reference sequence). The CDR3 nucleotides read TGTGCCAGTAGTAGCCCGGGAGGGTATGGCTACACCTTC. Its translation is CASSSPGGYGYTF.

This clone appeared a few times. V is TRBV6-4 and J is TRBJ2-6; TRBD1 might be the D (5 bases). Germline CDR1 is MRHNA and CDR2 is SNTAGT. V was trimmed by 3 bases and J by 4 bases, leaving 7 bases between them. The CDR3 loop spans 14 amino acids. Written as DNA, the CDR3 is TGTGCCAGCAGTGAGCAGGGCGGGGCCAACGTCCTGACTTTC. As protein: CASSEQGGANVLTF.

The chain joins TRBV6-5 to TRBJ1-4, with 7 bases aligning to TRBD1. Germline CDR1 reads MNHEY; CDR2 reads SVGAGI. Trimming at V came to 6 bases and at J to 8 bases, leaving 9 bases not matched to a gene. This CDR3 spans 14 amino acids. The CDR3 loop is CASRETGAGEKLFF. CDR3 DNA: TGTGCCAGCAGGGAAACAGGGGCGGGGGAAAAACTGTTTTTT.